These 17 T cell receptor beta chains were sequenced from one sample in a study of T cells after yellow fever vaccination. Each CDR3 protein is one row after TCRdb ran MiXCR on the 5' RACE reads. This table holds 350,000 or so distinct CDR3 sequences, around 8.1% found once. The sequences come from PBMCs, collected approximately 47 days after the first yellow fever vaccination. These receptors were collected from a man between 18 and 35 years old who received the YFV17D yellow fever vaccine.

The chain couples TRBV23-1 to TRBJ2-7, with a tentative D call TRBD2 (6 bases). TRBV23-1 is annotated as an ORF whose role is uncertain. This CDR3 contains 15 residues. V lost 9 bases and J lost 5, with 23 bases in between. The CDR3 nucleotides read TGCGCCAGGGGCCCCCGACCCCGGGGGAGCCACGAGCAGTACGTC. The encoded protein is CARGPRPRGSHEQYV.

The J gene is TRBJ2-1, the V gene TRBV5-1, with 8 bases lining up with TRBD1. The V gene's germline CDR1 is SGHRS and CDR2 YFSETQ. This CDR3 spans 15 amino acids. V shed 4 bases and J 7 bases; nucleotides not matched to a gene: 10. The CDR3 DNA is TGCGCCAGCAGCGAATCGACAGGGGTAAAAAATGAGCAGTTCTTC. Its translation: CASSESTGVKNEQFF.

The CDR3 loop is CSVEDRGAYGYTF. The CDR3 nucleotides are TGCAGCGTTGAAGACAGGGGGGCCTATGGCTACACCTTC. The chain joins TRBV29-1 to TRBJ1-2; the match to TRBD1 covers 7 bases. V shed 0 bases and J 4 bases; nucleotides not matched to a gene: 2. The CDR3 covers 13 residues. Looked up from germline, CDR1 is SQVTM and CDR2 is ANQGSEA. Variable domain in full (rest from reference TRBV29-1 and TRBJ1-2): SAVISQKPSRDICQRGTSLTIQCQVDSQVTMMFWYRQQPGQSLTLIATANQGSEATYESGFVIDKFPISRPNLTFSTLTVSNMSPEDSSIYLCSVEDRGAYGYTFGSGTRLTVV.

This sequence joins TRBV7-8 and TRBJ1-5; 7 bases agree with TRBD1. The J segment lost 11 bases and the V segment lost 1 base, leaving 2 bases of the junction unmatched. The CDR3 runs 12 residues. Germline assignment: CDR1 SGHVS and CDR2 FQNEAQ. The DNA of the CDR3 is TGTGCCAGCAGCTTAGAAGGGGGCGCCCAGCATTTT. This sequence encodes CASSLEGGAQHF.

This clonotype showed up just a few times. This sequence joins TRBV7-2 and TRBJ1-3; no definite D call. The ends were cut back, 3 bases at V and 2 bases at J, with 17 bases in the middle. The germline gives CDR1 SGHTA, CDR2 FQGNSA. This CDR3 comprises 17 residues. The CDR3 loop reads CASSFAGQPGTGNTIYF. In nucleotides, the CDR3 is TGTGCCAGCAGCTTTGCCGGCCAGCCAGGAACTGGAAACACCATATATTTT.

This clonotype turned up a few times. The gene calls are TRBV6-5 and TRBJ2-5; D gene ambiguous. The V end was cut by 6 bases, the J end by 1 base, with 6 bases between. Per the germline V gene, CDR1 is MNHEY and CDR2 is SVGAGI. This CDR3 region has 12 residues. CDR3 sequence (DNA): TGTGCCAGCAGGCACAGCCAAGAGACCCAGTACTTC. Translating gives CASRHSQETQYF.

The sample holds a few counts of this clonotype. The J gene is TRBJ2-7, the V gene TRBV10-2, with 7 bases fitting TRBD2. The germline V gene encodes CDR1 WSHSY and CDR2 SAAADI. The ends lost 8 bases at V and 4 bases at J; junction bases unmatched: 11. The CDR3 totals 14 residues. CDR3 protein: CASALGPGGYEQYF. CDR3 sequence (DNA): TGCGCCAGCGCACTCGGGCCCGGGGGGTACGAGCAGTACTTC.

A few counts support this clonotype. The genes are TRBV5-6 and TRBJ2-3; 12 nucleotides match TRBD2. CDR3 length: 15 residues. Germline V CDR1 and CDR2: SGHDT, YYEEEE. Losses at the gene ends were 2 bases for V and 7 bases for J; bases not matched to a gene: 5. The CDR3 region is CASSFLLAGGHTQYF. CDR3 sequence (DNA): TGTGCCAGCAGCTTTTTACTAGCGGGGGGCCATACGCAGTATTTT.

The chain employs TRBV5-1 and TRBJ2-7, with D possibly TRBD1 on 6 matching bases. Between the trimmed V and J ends, which lost 4 bases and 1 base, there was a span of 12 bases. This CDR3 spans 14 amino acids. Germline V gives CDR1 SGHRS, CDR2 YFSETQ. The CDR3 is CASSREGQSYEQYF. In DNA form, the CDR3 reads TGCGCCAGCAGCCGAGAGGGACAATCCTACGAGCAGTACTTC.

The rearrangement joins TRBV12-3 or TRBV12-4 to TRBJ2-1; possible D gene TRBD2, 5 bases. V lost 3 bases and J lost 10, with 7 bases in between. The CDR3 covers 11 residues. CDR3 sequence (DNA): TGTGCCAGCAGTTTTCGGAGGGAGCAGTTCTTC. Translated, it gives CASSFRREQFF.

The V call is TRBV5-1, the J call TRBJ2-3; 10 bases map to TRBD2. The CDR3 covers 13 residues. Germline V lookup: CDR1 SGHRS, CDR2 YFSETQ. V lost 7 bases and J lost 6; bases outside the gene matches: 5. The CDR3 is CASQTSGVDTQYF. The CDR3 region has the DNA TGCGCCAGCCAAACTAGCGGGGTGGATACGCAGTATTTT.

The chain employs TRBV29-1 and TRBJ1-1; D not resolved. V was shortened by 6 bases and J by 3 bases, with 17 bases between the two germline ends. Germline V CDR1 and CDR2: SQVTM, ANQGSEA. The CDR3 sequence is 14 residues long. The DNA of the CDR3 is TGCAGCGTCGCGCCCCTGAGATCGGACACTGAAGCTTTCTTT. This gives the protein CSVAPLRSDTEAFF.

The sample holds a few counts of this clonotype. This chain joins TRBV7-8 and TRBJ2-1; maybe TRBD2 (6 bases). The CDR3 has 17 amino acids. Trimming left V 6 bases short and J 6 bases short, with 24 bases between. CDR1 and CDR2 (germline): SGHVS, FQNEAQ. CDR3 sequence: CASSPRFAPRGFNEQFF. The CDR3 DNA sequence: TGTGCCAGCAGTCCCCGCTTCGCCCCTCGGGGGTTCAATGAGCAGTTCTTC.

This clonotype was counted many times. The chain carries TRBV19 and TRBJ2-2, with D perhaps TRBD1 (6 bases). V lost 8 bases to trimming and J lost 2 bases, with 9 bases between them. The CDR3 is 13 residues long. Germline V gene data show CDR1 as LNHDA and CDR2 as SQIVND (reference sequence). The CDR3 is CASAGANTGELFF. For the CDR3, the DNA is TGTGCCAGTGCAGGGGCTAACACCGGGGAGCTGTTTTTT.

This clonotype was recorded a few times. The chain uses TRBV6-5 and TRBJ1-4, with unresolved D. CDR3 size: 13 residues. Germline V CDR1 and CDR2: MNHEY, SVGAGI. V lost 2 bases and J lost 8, with 9 bases in between. Here the CDR3 reads CASSYNRYEKLFF. The CDR3 DNA sequence: TGTGCCAGCAGTTACAACCGGTACGAAAAACTGTTTTTT.

The chain recombines TRBV7-3 with TRBJ2-1, with D perhaps matching TRBD2 (6 bases). The CDR3 extends over 15 amino acids. Trimming left V 3 bases short and J 4 bases short, with 13 bases between. Germline V CDR1 and CDR2: SGHTA, FQGTGA. CDR3 loop: CASSFRGALYNEQFF. Here the CDR3 DNA reads TGTGCCAGCAGCTTTCGCGGGGCCTTATACAATGAGCAGTTCTTC.

There are a few counts of this clonotype. The chain carries TRBV20-1 and TRBJ2-2; 7 nucleotides line up with TRBD1. The CDR3 sequence is 15 residues long. J lost 4 bases, V lost 6 bases, and 11 bases had no gene match. Per germline, CDR1 DFQATT and CDR2 SNEGSKA (reference sequence). The chain's CDR3 is CSALPTGRVTGELFF. The CDR3 DNA sequence: TGCAGTGCCCTCCCGACAGGGCGGGTCACCGGGGAGCTGTTTTTT.